This T cell receptor (beta chain) comes out of a study of shared clonotypes between healthy human individuals. The study's findings and limits: Tissue TCR repertoires likely differ from these blood-only repertoires.

In replicate PCRs of unsorted PBMC, 250 to 300 ng DNA, tens of thousands of T cell genomes, was used. Original analysis: Filtering was not the same, since immunoSEQ gave junction-only sequences without quality scores. Generated by immunoSEQ multiplex PCR, the TCRdb table keeps only in-frame clones and is missing some. For V, J and clone size, that table is used; D and trimming come from the DNA. The table shows about half a million clones, with 81% occurring only once. Every donor, a Caucasian adult, lived in Nashville, Tennessee. On this clone: Antigen unknown.

J gave up 1 base and V 2 bases, and 4 bases lay outside the gene matches. This CDR3 is 16 amino acids long. Germline-derived CDR1 and CDR2 are SGHNT and YYREEE (reference sequence). J is TRBJ2-1 and V is TRBV5-4; 9 bases line up with TRBD2. The source of this sequence is a woman between 35 and 50 years old in good health. Some clones in this sample may be carry-over from other donors' samples. The sequencing sample was made of PBMCs. DNA of the CDR3: TGTGCCAGCAGCTTAGCGGGAGGATTTTCCTACAATGAGCAGTTCTTC. Protein: CASSLAGGFSYNEQFF.